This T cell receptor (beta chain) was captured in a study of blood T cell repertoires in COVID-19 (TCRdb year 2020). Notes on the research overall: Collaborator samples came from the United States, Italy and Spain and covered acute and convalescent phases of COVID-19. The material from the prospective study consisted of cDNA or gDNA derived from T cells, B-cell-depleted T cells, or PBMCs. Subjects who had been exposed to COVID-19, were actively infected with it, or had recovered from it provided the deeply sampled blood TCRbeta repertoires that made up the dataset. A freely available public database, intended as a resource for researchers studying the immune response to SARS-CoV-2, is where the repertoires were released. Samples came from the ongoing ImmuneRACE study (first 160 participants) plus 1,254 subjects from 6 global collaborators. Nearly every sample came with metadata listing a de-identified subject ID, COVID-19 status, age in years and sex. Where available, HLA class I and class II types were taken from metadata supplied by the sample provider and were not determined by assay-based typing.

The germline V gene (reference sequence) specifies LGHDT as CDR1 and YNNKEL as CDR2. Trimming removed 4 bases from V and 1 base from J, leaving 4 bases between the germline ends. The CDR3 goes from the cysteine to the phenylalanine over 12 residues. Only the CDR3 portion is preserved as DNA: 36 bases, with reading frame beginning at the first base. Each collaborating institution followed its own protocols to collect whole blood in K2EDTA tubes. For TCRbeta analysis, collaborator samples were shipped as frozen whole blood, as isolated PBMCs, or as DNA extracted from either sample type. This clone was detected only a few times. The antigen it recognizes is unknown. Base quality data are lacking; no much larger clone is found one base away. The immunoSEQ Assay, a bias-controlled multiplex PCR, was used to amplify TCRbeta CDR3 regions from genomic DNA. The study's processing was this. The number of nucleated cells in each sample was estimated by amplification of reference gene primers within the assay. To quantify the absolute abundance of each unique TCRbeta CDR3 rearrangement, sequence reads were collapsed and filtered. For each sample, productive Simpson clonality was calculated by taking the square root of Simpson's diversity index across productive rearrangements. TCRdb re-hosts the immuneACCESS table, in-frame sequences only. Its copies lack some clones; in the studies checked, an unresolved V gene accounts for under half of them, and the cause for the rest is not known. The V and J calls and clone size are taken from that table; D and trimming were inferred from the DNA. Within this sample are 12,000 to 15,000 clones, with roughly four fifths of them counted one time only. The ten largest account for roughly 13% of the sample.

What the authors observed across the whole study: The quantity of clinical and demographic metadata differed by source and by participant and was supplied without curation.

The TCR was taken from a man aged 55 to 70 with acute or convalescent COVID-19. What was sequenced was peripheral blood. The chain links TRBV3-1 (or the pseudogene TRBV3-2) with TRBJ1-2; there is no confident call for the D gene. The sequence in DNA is TGTGCCAGCAGCCCGAGTAACTATGGCTACACCTTC. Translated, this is CASSPSNYGYTF.